This TCR beta chain was sequenced for a study of T cells in Graves' hyperthyroidism and ophthalmopathy. Using RNA transcripts as the source, TCR beta CDR3 regions were amplified. The TCR CDR3 was amplified in a first-round RT-PCR using the HTBI primer set. TCRdb ran MiXCR on the multiplex PCR reads and lists one entry per CDR3 protein. There are 650,000 to 750,000 distinct CDR3 sequences in the sample; 14% occur only once, and approximately 10% lies in the top ten. Study results and limitations: Clonotypes that were expanded in thyroid above 0.001 mostly appeared in blood too.

This clonotype was observed a few times. Its antigen is unidentified. The DNA is left out, because the CDR3 cannot be placed on it with certainty; the CDR3 is given as TCRdb lists it. The CDR3 adds up to 14 amino acids, both ends counted. The V gene's germline CDR1 is MNHNS and CDR2 SASEGT. Sequenced: blood. The TCR comes from a woman under 30 with Graves' hyperthyroidism. V gene TRBV6-1 combines with J gene TRBJ2-2; whether TRBD2, the table's D call, matches the DNA was not checked. CDR3 protein: CASILAGNTGELFF.